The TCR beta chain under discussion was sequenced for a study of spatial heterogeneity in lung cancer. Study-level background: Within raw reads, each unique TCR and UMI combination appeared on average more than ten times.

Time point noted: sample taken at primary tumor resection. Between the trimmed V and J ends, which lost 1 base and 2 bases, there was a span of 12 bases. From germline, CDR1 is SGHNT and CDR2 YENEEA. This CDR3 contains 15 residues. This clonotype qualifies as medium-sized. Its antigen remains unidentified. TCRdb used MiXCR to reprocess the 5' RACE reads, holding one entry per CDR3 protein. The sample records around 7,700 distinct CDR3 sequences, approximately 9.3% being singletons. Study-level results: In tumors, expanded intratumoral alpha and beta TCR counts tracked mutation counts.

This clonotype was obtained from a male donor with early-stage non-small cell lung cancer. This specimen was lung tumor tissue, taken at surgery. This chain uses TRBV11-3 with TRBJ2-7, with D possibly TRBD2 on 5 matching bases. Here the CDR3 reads CASSLAPDWAYEQYF. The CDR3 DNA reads TGTGCCAGCAGCTTAGCTCCGGACTGGGCCTACGAGCAGTACTTC.